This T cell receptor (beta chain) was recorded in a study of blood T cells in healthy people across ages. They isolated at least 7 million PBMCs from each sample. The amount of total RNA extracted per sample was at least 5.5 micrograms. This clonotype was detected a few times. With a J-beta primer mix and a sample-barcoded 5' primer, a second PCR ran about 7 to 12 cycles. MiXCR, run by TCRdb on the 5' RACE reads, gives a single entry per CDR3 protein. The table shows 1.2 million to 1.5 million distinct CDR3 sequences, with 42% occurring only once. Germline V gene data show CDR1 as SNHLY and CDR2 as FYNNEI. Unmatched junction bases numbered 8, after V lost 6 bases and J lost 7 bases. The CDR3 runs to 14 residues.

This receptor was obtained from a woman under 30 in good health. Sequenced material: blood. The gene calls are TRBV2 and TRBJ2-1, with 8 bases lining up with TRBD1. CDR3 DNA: TGTGCCAGCAGACTGTCCGGGACAGGTAATGAGCAGTTCTTC. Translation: CASRLSGTGNEQFF.